The next 5 T cell receptor beta chains were all read from a single sample in a study of cytomegalovirus exposure and HLA in healthy donors. Sequencing was performed with immunoSEQ multiplex PCR; in TCRdb, only in-frame clones are kept and a portion is missing. The sample contains approximately 110,000 clones, about 85% of which appear only once. Sequencing was done on a sample of PBMCs. The receptors derive from a woman aged 18-29 years in good health and CMV-seropositive.

The gene calls are TRBV27 and TRBJ1-5; TRBD1 is a possible D gene (6 bases). Germline V gene data show CDR1 as MNHEY and CDR2 as SMNVEV (reference sequence). Trimming took 2 bases from V and 4 from J, leaving 12 bases between them. The CDR3 consists of 15 residues. The DNA for the CDR3 is TGTGCCAGCAGTTTAGCATCAACAGGGAATCAGCCCCAGCATTTT. Protein sequence: CASSLASTGNQPQHF.

The V call is TRBV11-1, the J call TRBJ1-2, with 7 bases aligning to TRBD1. J was trimmed by 3 bases and V by 5 bases; bases with no gene match: 9. CDR1 and CDR2 (germline): SGHAT, FQDESV (reference sequence). CDR3 length equals 15 residues. Here the CDR3 DNA reads TGTGCCAGCAGCCCGTGGGCCGGGACAGACTATGGCTACACCTTC. It specifies CASSPWAGTDYGYTF.

This chain links TRBV2 with TRBJ2-3, with D possibly being TRBD1 (5 bases). This CDR3 has 15 residues. Trimming stripped 1 base from V and 1 base from J, with 9 bases between. The V gene's germline CDR1 is SNHLY and CDR2 FYNNEI. The CDR3 DNA follows: TGTGCCAGCAGTGAAGGTGCCAGGGGCACAGATACGCAGTATTTT. Its protein is CASSEGARGTDTQYF.

The rearrangement links TRBV30 to TRBJ2-7; tentatively, D is TRBD2 (7 bases). The length of the CDR3 is 14 residues. V was clipped by 2 bases and J by 3 bases, with 14 bases between them. Germline loops: CDR1 GTSNPN, CDR2 SVGIG (reference sequence). As DNA, the CDR3 is TGTGCCTGGAGTAGGGGGAGGGCCCTCTACGAGCAGTACTTC. This translates into CAWSRGRALYEQYF. Using reference TRBV30 and TRBJ2-7 for the parts outside the CDR3, the full variable domain is SQTIHQWPATLVQPVGSPLSLECTVEGTSNPNLYWYRQAAGRGLQLLFYSVGIGQISSEVPQNLSASRPQDRQFILSSKKLLLSDSGFYLCAWSRGRALYEQYFGPGTRLTVT.

V usage is TRBV19 and J usage is TRBJ1-1, with TRBD1 matching 7 bases. Germline trimming cut 10 bases from V and 8 bases from J; bases unmatched to any gene: 4. The germline V gene encodes CDR1 LNHDA and CDR2 SQIVND (reference sequence). The length of the CDR3 is 10 residues. The DNA of the CDR3 is TGTGCCACTAAACAGGGGGAAGCTTTCTTT. As protein: CATKQGEAFF.